The 10 T cell receptor beta chains presented below share a single source sample, sequenced in a study of cytomegalovirus exposure and HLA in healthy donors. PCR employed 60 Vbeta and 13 Jbeta primers. Measured with immunoSEQ multiplex PCR; TCRdb has only the in-frame clones, and not every one. The repertoire holds around 150,000 clones, with 77% as singletons. Specimen: PBMCs. The source is a man aged 25-45 years in good health and CMV-seronegative.

This chain joins TRBV18 and TRBJ1-1; 9 bases agree with TRBD1. The CDR3 is 14 amino acids. V was pared by 3 bases and J by 6 bases, with 5 bases of the junction left unmatched. Per the germline V gene, CDR1 is KGHSH and CDR2 is LQKENI. The CDR3 DNA sequence: TGTGCCAGCTCACCCCCGGACAGGGGACCTGAAGCTTTCTTT. Its protein is CASSPPDRGPEAFF.

This clone occurred a few times. V usage is TRBV10-2 and J usage is TRBJ2-7; D not resolved. The CDR3 has 15 amino acids. V lost 6 bases to trimming and J lost 0 bases, with 15 bases between them. In germline, CDR1 is WSHSY, CDR2 SAAADI. CDR3 in amino acids: CASSAMGVISYEQYF. CDR3 bases: TGCGCCAGCAGCGCGATGGGCGTCATCTCCTACGAGCAGTACTTC.

This rearrangement joins TRBV28 to TRBJ2-4; D not certain. Between the trimmed V and J ends, which lost 3 bases and 15 bases, there was a span of 12 bases. The germline V gene encodes CDR1 MDHEN and CDR2 SYDVKM. The CDR3 loop spans 11 amino acids. CDR3: CASSFASNRYF. CDR3 DNA sequence: TGTGCCAGCAGTTTCGCCAGCAACAGGTACTTC.

The chain couples TRBV15 to TRBJ2-5; 9 bases map to TRBD2. The length of the CDR3 is 16 residues. V lost 3 bases and J lost 5; bases outside the gene matches: 10. The germline V gene encodes CDR1 LNHNV and CDR2 YYDKDF (reference sequence). CDR3 coding DNA: TGTGCCACCAGCAGTGTTAGCGGGAGAGCGGGTGAGACCCAGTACTTC. Translation gives CATSSVSGRAGETQYF.

This clone has just a few counts. The chain is built from TRBV5-1 and TRBJ1-2, with D unclear. The CDR3 runs to 20 residues. V was trimmed by 1 base and J by 2 bases, leaving 27 bases between them. Germline V lookup: CDR1 SGHRS, CDR2 YFSETQ. The CDR3 DNA sequence: TGCGCCAGCAGCTTGACACCCAACCTTCGAGGTGCAGACCAGAACTATGGCTACACCTTC. Encoded protein: CASSLTPNLRGADQNYGYTF.

V usage is TRBV6-5 and J usage is TRBJ2-3; 10 nucleotides agree with TRBD2. With V trimmed by 4 bases and J by 5 bases, 6 bases remained unmatched. This CDR3 region has 15 residues. Germline V gives CDR1 MNHEY, CDR2 SVGAGI. Here the CDR3 DNA reads TGTGCCAGCAGTTCAACTAGCGGGAAAGGAGATACGCAGTATTTT. This translates into CASSSTSGKGDTQYF.

This clone was observed a few times. V usage is TRBV6-6 and J usage is TRBJ2-7; D is unresolved. Germline V gene data show CDR1 as MNHNY and CDR2 as SVGAGI (reference sequence). Trimming removed 6 bases at V and 4 bases at J, with 16 bases between. This CDR3 is built from 14 residues. The CDR3 loop is CASSAGSNRYEQYF. In DNA form, the CDR3 reads TGTGCCAGCAGCGCAGGCTCAAATAGGTACGAGCAGTACTTC.

The J gene is TRBJ2-5, the V gene TRBV18; D is possibly TRBD2 (6 bases). Germline CDR1 is KGHSH and CDR2 is LQKENI. V lost 6 bases and J 5 bases, leaving 22 bases between the germline ends. CDR3 size: 16 residues. The CDR3 DNA reads as TGTGCCAGCTCCTTTCCCGGGAGCAACATCAGGGAGACCCAGTACTTC. This sequence encodes CASSFPGSNIRETQYF.

The chain joins TRBV27 to TRBJ2-2; 8 nucleotides align to TRBD1. From germline, CDR1 is MNHEY and CDR2 SMNVEV (reference sequence). With V trimmed by 5 bases and J by 8 bases, 10 bases remained unmatched. The CDR3 sequence is 15 residues long. The chain's CDR3 is CASSGPGGATGELFF. In nucleotides, the CDR3 is TGTGCCAGCAGTGGACCAGGGGGCGCAACGGGGGAGCTGTTTTTT.

This clone was counted a few times. This chain links TRBV2 with TRBJ1-1, with D possibly being TRBD1 (6 bases). Germline loops: CDR1 SNHLY, CDR2 FYNNEI. The CDR3 consists of 15 residues. V dropped 6 bases and J dropped 1 base, with 15 bases sitting between them. This CDR3 is CASREQSRGNTEAFF. Written as DNA, the CDR3 is TGTGCCAGCAGGGAACAAAGCAGGGGGAACACTGAAGCTTTCTTT. The complete variable domain, with remaining parts taken from reference TRBV2 and TRBJ1-1, reads EPEVTQTPSHQVTQMGQEVILRCVPISNHLYFYWYRQILGQKVEFLVSFYNNEISEKSEIFDDQFSVERPDGSNFTLKIRSTKLEDSAMYFCASREQSRGNTEAFFGQGTRLTVV.